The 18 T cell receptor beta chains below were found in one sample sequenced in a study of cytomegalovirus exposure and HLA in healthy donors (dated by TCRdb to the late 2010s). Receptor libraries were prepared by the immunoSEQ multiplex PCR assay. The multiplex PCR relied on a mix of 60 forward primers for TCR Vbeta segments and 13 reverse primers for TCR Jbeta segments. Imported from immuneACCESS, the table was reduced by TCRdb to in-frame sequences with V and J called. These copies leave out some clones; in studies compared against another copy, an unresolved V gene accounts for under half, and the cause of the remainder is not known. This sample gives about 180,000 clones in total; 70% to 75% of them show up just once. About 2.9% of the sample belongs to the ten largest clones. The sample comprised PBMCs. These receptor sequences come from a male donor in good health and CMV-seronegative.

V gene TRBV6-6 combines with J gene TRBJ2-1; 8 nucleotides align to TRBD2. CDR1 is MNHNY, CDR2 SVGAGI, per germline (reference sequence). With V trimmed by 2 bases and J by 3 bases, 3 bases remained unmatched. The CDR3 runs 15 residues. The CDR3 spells CASSYTSGSYNEQFF. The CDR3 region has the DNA TGTGCCAGCAGTTACACGAGCGGGAGCTACAATGAGCAGTTCTTC.

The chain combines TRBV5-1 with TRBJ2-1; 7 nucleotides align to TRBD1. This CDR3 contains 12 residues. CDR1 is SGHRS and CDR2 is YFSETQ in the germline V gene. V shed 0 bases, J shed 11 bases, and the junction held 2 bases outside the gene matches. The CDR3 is CASSLDRGQQFF. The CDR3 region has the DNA TGCGCCAGCAGCTTGGACAGGGGACAGCAGTTCTTC.

CDR3 sequence reads: CAIGIQGAGNYGYTF. The CDR3 bases are TGTGCCATCGGAATTCAGGGGGCCGGTAACTATGGCTACACCTTC. V is TRBV10-3 and J is TRBJ1-2, with 8 bases identical to TRBD1. Per germline, CDR1 ENHRY and CDR2 SYGVKD. The length of the CDR3 is 15 residues. The V gene end was trimmed by 8 bases and the J gene end by 1 base; junction bases not matched to a gene: 9.

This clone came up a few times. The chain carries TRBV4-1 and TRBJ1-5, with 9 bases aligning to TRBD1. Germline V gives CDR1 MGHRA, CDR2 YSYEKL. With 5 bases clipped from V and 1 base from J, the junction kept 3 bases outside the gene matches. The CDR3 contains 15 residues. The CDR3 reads CASSTGTGSNQPQHF. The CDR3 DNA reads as TGCGCCAGCAGCACCGGGACAGGGAGCAATCAGCCCCAGCATTTT.

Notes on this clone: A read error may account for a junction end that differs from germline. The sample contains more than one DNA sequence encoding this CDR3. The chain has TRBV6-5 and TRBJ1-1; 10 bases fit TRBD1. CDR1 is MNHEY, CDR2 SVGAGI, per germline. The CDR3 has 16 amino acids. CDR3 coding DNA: TGTGCCAGCAGTTGGGGGGCGGGACAGGGGAACACTGAAGCCTTCTTT. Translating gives CASSWGAGQGNTEAFF.

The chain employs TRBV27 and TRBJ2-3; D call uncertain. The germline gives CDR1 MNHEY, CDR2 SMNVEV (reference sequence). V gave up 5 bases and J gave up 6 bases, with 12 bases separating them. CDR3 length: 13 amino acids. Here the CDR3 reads CASSPLSIDTQYF. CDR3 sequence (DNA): TGTGCCAGCAGTCCTCTTAGTATCGATACGCAGTATTTT.

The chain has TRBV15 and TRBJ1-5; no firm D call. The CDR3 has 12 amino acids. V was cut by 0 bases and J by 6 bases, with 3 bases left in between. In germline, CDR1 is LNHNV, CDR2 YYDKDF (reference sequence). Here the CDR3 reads CATSRDRQPQHF. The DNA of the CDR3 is TGTGCCACCAGCAGAGATCGTCAGCCCCAGCATTTT.

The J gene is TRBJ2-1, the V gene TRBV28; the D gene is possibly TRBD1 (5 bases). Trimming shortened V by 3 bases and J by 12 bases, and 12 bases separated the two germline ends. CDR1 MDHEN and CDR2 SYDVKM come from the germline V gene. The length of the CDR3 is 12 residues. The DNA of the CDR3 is TGTGCCAGCAGTTTTTACAGGTTTGGGCAGTTCTTC. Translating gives CASSFYRFGQFF.

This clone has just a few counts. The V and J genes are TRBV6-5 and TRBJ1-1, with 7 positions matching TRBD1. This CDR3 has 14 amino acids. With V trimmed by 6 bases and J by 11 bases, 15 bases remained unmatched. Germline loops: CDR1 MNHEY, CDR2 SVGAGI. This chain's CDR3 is CASRQRLTGAGAFF. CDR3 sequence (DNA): TGTGCCAGCAGACAGCGTCTTACAGGGGCAGGGGCTTTCTTT.

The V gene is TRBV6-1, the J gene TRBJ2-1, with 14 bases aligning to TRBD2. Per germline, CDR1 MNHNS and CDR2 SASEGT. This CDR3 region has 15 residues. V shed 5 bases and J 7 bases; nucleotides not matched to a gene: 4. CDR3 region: CASSPGLAGGNEQFF. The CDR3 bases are TGTGCCAGCAGTCCTGGACTAGCGGGGGGTAATGAGCAGTTCTTC.

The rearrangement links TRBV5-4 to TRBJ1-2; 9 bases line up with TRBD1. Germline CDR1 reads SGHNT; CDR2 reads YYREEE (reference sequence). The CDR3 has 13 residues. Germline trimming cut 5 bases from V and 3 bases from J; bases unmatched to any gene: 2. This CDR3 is CASSRDRDYGYTF. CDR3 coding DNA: TGTGCCAGCAGTCGGGACAGGGACTATGGCTACACCTTC.

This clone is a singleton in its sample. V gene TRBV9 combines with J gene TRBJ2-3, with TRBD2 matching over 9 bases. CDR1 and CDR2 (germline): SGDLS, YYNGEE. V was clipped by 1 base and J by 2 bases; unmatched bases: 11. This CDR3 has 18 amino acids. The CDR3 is CASSVTPSRGRATDTQYF. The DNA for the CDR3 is TGTGCCAGCAGCGTAACGCCGAGTCGCGGGAGGGCCACAGATACGCAGTATTTT. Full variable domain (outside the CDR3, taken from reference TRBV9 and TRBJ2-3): DSGVTQTPKHLITATGQRVTLRCSPRSGDLSVYWYQQSLDQGLQFLIQYYNGEERAKGNILERFSAQQFPDLHSELNLSSLELGDSALYFCASSVTPSRGRATDTQYFGPGTRLTVL.

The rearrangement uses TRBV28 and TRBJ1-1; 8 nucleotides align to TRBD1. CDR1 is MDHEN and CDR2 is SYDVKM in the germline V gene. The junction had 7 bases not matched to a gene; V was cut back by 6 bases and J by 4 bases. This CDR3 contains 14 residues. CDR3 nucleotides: TGTGCCAGCAGAATCACAGGGGGGGTCACTGAAGCTTTCTTT. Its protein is CASRITGGVTEAFF.

The CDR3 sequence: CASSYSKTGGEDEQYF. The CDR3 nucleotides are TGTGCCAGCAGTTACTCGAAGACAGGGGGCGAGGACGAGCAGTACTTC. The V call is TRBV6-5, the J call TRBJ2-7; 10 positions agree with TRBD1. The CDR3 totals 16 residues. CDR1 MNHEY and CDR2 SVGAGI come from the germline V gene. The junction had 7 bases not matched to a gene; V was cut back by 0 bases and J by 5 bases.

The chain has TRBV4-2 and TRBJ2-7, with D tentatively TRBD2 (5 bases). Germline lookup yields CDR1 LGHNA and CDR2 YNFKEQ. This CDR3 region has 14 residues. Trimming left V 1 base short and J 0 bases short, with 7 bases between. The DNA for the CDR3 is TGTGCCAGCAGCCAAGCGAGCGGCTCCTACGAGCAGTACTTC. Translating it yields CASSQASGSYEQYF.

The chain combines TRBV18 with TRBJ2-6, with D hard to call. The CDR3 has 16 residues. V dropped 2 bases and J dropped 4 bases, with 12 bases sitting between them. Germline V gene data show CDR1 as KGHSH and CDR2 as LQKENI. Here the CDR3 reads CASSPISFSGANVLTF. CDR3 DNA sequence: TGTGCCAGCTCACCAATAAGCTTCTCAGGGGCCAACGTCCTGACTTTC. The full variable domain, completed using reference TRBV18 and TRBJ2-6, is NAGVMQNPRHLVRRRGQEARLRCSPMKGHSHVYWYRQLPEEGLKFMVYLQKENIIDESGMPKERFSAEFPKEGPSILRIQQVVRGDSAAYFCASSPISFSGANVLTFGAGSRLTVL.

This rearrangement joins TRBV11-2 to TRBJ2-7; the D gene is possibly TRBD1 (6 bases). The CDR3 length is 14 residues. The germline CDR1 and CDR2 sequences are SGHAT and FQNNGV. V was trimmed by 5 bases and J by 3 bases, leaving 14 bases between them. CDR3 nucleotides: TGTGCCAGCAGCCGCAGGGGTCAGGACTACGAGCAGTACTTC. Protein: CASSRRGQDYEQYF.

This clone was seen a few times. CDR3 loop: CASSSGGGYTF. For the CDR3, the DNA is TGTGCCAGCAGCTCAGGGGGAGGCTACACCTTC. The rearrangement uses TRBV11-2 and TRBJ1-2, with 7 bases that match TRBD1. The CDR3 spans 11 residues. Germline V gives CDR1 SGHAT, CDR2 FQNNGV. Unmatched junction bases numbered 1, after V lost 4 bases and J lost 8 bases.